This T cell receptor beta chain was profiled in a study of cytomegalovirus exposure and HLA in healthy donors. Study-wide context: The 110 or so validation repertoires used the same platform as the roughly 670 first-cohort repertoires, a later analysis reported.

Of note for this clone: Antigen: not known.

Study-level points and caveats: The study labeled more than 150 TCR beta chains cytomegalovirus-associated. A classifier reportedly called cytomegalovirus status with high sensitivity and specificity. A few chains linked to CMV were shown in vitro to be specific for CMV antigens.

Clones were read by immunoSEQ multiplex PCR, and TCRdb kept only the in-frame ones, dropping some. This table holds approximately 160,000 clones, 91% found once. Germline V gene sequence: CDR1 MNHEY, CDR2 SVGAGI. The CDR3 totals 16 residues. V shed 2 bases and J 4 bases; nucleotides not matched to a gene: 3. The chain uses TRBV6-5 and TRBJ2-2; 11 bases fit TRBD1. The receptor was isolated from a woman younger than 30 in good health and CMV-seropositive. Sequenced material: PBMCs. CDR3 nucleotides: TGTGCCAGCAGTTACCAAGGGACAGGGGGCACCGGGGAGCTGTTTTTT. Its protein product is CASSYQGTGGTGELFF.